This T cell receptor (beta chain) derives from a study of STAT5B mutations in CD4+ large granular lymphocyte leukemia (dated by TCRdb to between 2021 and 2023). Concerning the study at large: Among healthy controls, the CDR3 'QG' motif was associated with a particular HLA allele. TCRbeta repertoires of CD4+ T-cell large granular lymphocyte leukemia patients were compared with those of healthy blood donors. Flow cytometry performed on FACSCanto II or FACSVerse showed that the purified fractions had more than 95% purity among lymphocytes.

Here is what the overall study found, with its caveats: The data were not HLA-matched, and the higher clonality in CD4+ T-LGLL than in CD8+ T-LGLL could be due to the relatively small sample size. CD4-sorted patient repertoires appeared more clonal than healthy CD4+ repertoires, and this difference persisted after removing the putative leukemic clones. TRBV06-family usage was enriched among the top patient clones (8/27) compared with healthy controls (2/35). The main leukemic clonotypes were found to be private to each patient, although more than 20% of the main leukemic clonotypes were detected at low frequency in the non-leukemic repertoires of other patients.

Taken from cysteine to phenylalanine, the CDR3 has 18 residues. The CDR3 DNA has 54 bases and is translated from base 1. Sequences LNHDA (CDR1) and SQIVND (CDR2) are obtained from the germline V gene (reference sequence). The V end loses 6 bases and the J end loses 1 base, and a stretch of 22 bases separates them. The immunoSEQ assay at survey resolution was used to sequence TCRbeta rearrangements from genomic DNA. The authors' pipeline ran thus. In the TCR sequencing data, the lowest productive clonotype frequency that could be detected was 2.59 x 10-5. Only productive TCRbeta rearrangements, meaning sequences that were complete and in-frame, were kept for the analyses. The clonality of each sample was calculated as Simpson clonality in the immunoSEQ Analyzer version 3.0. Clones were binned by frequency as very rare, small, medium, large (1-20%) or hyperexpanded (>20%). OLGA 1.2.3 estimated generation probabilities, VDJtools produced V-gene circos plots, VDJdb was queried for specificities, and GLIPH identified CDR3 motifs. Drawn from immuneACCESS, this table holds only the in-frame rearrangements with V and J called that TCRdb kept. Clones are partly lost; checked studies trace under half to an unresolved V gene and leave the rest unexplained. That table furnishes V, J and clone size, whereas the DNA furnished D and trimming. The sample includes around 26,000 clones, with just under 75% observed a single time. Clones ranked in the top ten supply less than 10% of the sample.

Points on this clone: Its antigen remains unidentified. No clone much larger than this one lies a single base away; base qualities are absent.

The healthy control group was made up of some 38 blood donors, and the Finnish Red Cross blood service supplied their buffy coats. All TCR-sequenced material derived from peripheral blood: patient blood samples and healthy donor buffy coats. Ficoll-Hypaque gradient centrifugation was used to isolate peripheral blood mononuclear cells. CD4+ cells were purified magnetically from the buffy coats of healthy controls. Genomic DNA was extracted with the Gentra Puregene Cell and Tissue kit and quantified on a Qubit 2.0 fluorometer. This TCR was recovered from a human donor in good health. Rearrangement joined TRBV19 to TRBJ1-3; the D gene cannot be resolved reliably. Sequenced material: CD4+ T cells from blood buffy coats. The DNA reads as follows: TGTGCCAGTAGCTACAATGGACGGGAGCTCCTATCTGGAAACACCATATATTTT. This yields the protein CASSYNGRELLSGNTIYF.